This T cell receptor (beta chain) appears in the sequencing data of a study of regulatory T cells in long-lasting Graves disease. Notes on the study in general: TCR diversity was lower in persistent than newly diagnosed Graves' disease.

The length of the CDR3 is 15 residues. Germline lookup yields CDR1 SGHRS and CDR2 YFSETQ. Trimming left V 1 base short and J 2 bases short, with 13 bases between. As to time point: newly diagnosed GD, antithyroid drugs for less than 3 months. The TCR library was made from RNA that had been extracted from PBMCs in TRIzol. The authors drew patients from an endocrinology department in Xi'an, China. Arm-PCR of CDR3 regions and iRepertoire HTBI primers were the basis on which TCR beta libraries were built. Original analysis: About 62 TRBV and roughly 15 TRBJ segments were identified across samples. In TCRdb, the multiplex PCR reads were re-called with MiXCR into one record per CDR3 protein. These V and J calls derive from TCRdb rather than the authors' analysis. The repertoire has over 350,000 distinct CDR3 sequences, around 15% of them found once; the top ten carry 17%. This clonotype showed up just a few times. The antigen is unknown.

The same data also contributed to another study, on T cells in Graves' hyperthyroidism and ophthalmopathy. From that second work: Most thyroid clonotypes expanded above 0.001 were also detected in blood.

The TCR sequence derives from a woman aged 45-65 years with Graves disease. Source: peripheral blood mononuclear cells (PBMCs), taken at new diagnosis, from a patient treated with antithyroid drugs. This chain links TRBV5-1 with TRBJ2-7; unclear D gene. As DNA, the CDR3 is TGCGCCAGCAGCTTGTTCAGCACTGGAACCTACGAGCAGTACTTC. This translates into CASSLFSTGTYEQYF.